Presented here are 28 T cell receptor beta chains from one specimen sequenced in a study of shared clonotypes between healthy human individuals. Measured with immunoSEQ multiplex PCR; TCRdb has only the in-frame clones, and not every one. The sample holds over a million clones, more than 65% seen once. Input material: memory CD4+ T cells sorted from blood. Subset indicated: CD45RA-negative fraction. The receptors originated from a man aged 18 to 29 in good health.

A few counts support this clone. V and J are TRBV2 and TRBJ2-5, with D possibly TRBD1 on 6 matching bases. The CDR3 extends over 12 amino acids. V gave up 6 bases and J gave up 5 bases, with 10 bases separating them. The germline CDR1 and CDR2 sequences are SNHLY and FYNNEI. CDR3 coding DNA: TGTGCCAGCAGATACAGGGTTGAGACCCAGTACTTC. Its protein is CASRYRVETQYF.

The chain uses TRBV28 and TRBJ1-2; D possibly corresponds to TRBD1 (6 bases). Trimming removed 3 bases from V and 3 bases from J, with 11 bases in between. Per the germline V gene, CDR1 is MDHEN and CDR2 is SYDVKM. CDR3 length: 14 residues. The CDR3: CASSLNRVDYGYTF. In DNA, the CDR3 is TGTGCCAGCAGTTTGAACAGGGTGGACTATGGCTACACCTTC.

This rearrangement joins TRBV6-5 to TRBJ2-1; tentatively, D is TRBD1 or TRBD2 (6 bases each). This CDR3 comprises 14 residues. CDR1 is MNHEY, CDR2 SVGAGI, per germline. Between the trimmed V and J ends, which lost 2 bases and 4 bases, there was a span of 9 bases. CDR3 sequence (DNA): TGTGCCAGCAGTTACAGGGGGGTTTACAATGAGCAGTTCTTC. This encodes CASSYRGVYNEQFF.

The rearrangement uses TRBV28 and TRBJ1-3; 9 bases align to TRBD1. The CDR3 sequence is 15 residues long. V was clipped by 6 bases and J by 4 bases; unmatched bases: 7. The V gene's germline CDR1 is MDHEN and CDR2 SYDVKM. The CDR3 loop is CASSFGTGQGNTIYF. The CDR3 nucleotides read TGTGCCAGCAGCTTCGGGACAGGGCAAGGAAACACCATATATTTT.

CDR3 loop: CASLAGNWNTEAFF. Written as DNA, the CDR3 is TGTGCCAGCTTAGCGGGAAATTGGAACACTGAAGCTTTCTTT. This chain connects TRBV18 to TRBJ1-1, with no clear D. Trimming removed 7 bases at V and 1 base at J, with 13 bases between. The CDR3 contains 14 residues. The germline CDR1 and CDR2 sequences are KGHSH and LQKENI.

The chain links TRBV6-5 to TRBJ2-3; 7 bases match TRBD2. The CDR3 length is 14 residues. Germline assignment: CDR1 MNHEY and CDR2 SVGAGI. CDR3 region: CASGRGRTTDTQYF. DNA for the CDR3: TGTGCGAGCGGGCGGGGGAGAACCACAGATACGCAGTATTTT.

The chain couples TRBV5-1 to TRBJ2-5, with D perhaps being TRBD1 or TRBD2 (5 bases each). This CDR3 spans 16 amino acids. Germline V gene sequence: CDR1 SGHRS, CDR2 YFSETQ. The V gene lost 0 bases and the J gene lost 0 bases, with 12 bases spanning the gap. The CDR3 DNA sequence: TGCGCCAGCAGCTTGGCCGGGGCGGGTAACCAAGAGACCCAGTACTTC. Translation gives CASSLAGAGNQETQYF.

The chain links TRBV25-1 to TRBJ1-1; no clear D gene. Germline values: CDR1 MGHDK, CDR2 SYGVNS. CDR3 length: 12 amino acids. Trimming left V 8 bases short and J 5 bases short, with 12 bases between. The CDR3 DNA is TGTGCCAGCTCGAGTGGGCGGACTGAAGCTTTCTTT. Translation: CASSSGRTEAFF.

The chain's CDR3 is CASSLGGSGTQYF. CDR3 DNA sequence: TGTGCCAGCAGCTTGGGAGGGTCGGGGACCCAGTACTTC. The V and J genes are TRBV5-4 and TRBJ2-5; D perhaps matches TRBD2 (5 bases). CDR1 and CDR2 from the germline V gene are SGHNT and YYREEE (reference sequence). This CDR3 is built from 13 residues. V lost 0 bases to trimming and J lost 7 bases, with 10 bases between them.

The rearrangement links TRBV5-6 to TRBJ1-2; D possibly corresponds to TRBD1 (5 bases). Trimming removed 3 bases from V and 2 bases from J, with 11 bases in between. CDR1 is SGHDT, CDR2 YYEEEE, per germline. This CDR3 is built from 14 residues. This CDR3 reads CASSWRGGNYGYTF. In DNA, the CDR3 is TGTGCCAGCAGCTGGAGGGGCGGGAACTATGGCTACACCTTC.

This clone appeared a few times. The chain employs TRBV4-1 and TRBJ2-5, with TRBD1 as a possible D gene (5 bases). Trimming removed 1 base at V and 5 bases at J, with 20 bases between. Looked up from germline, CDR1 is MGHRA and CDR2 is YSYEKL. The CDR3 spans 17 residues. The CDR3, as DNA: TGCGCCAGCAGCCAAGGAAATATAGGGGCGACGAGTGAGACCCAGTACTTC. It specifies CASSQGNIGATSETQYF.

The chain uses TRBV6-1 and TRBJ1-4; TRBD1 is a possible D gene (5 bases). V dropped 4 bases and J dropped 7 bases, with 10 bases sitting between them. Germline V gene data show CDR1 as MNHNS and CDR2 as SASEGT. This CDR3 comprises 13 residues. CDR3 nucleotide sequence: TGTGCCAGCAGTGTGGGGAGGGGTGAAAAACTGTTTTTT. Encoded protein: CASSVGRGEKLFF.

This rearrangement joins TRBV7-2 to TRBJ1-1, with 7 bases fitting TRBD1. Germline assignment: CDR1 SGHTA and CDR2 FQGNSA. Trimming at V came to 2 bases and at J to 2 bases, leaving 5 bases not matched to a gene. This CDR3 spans 15 amino acids. The CDR3 loop reads CASSLLAGGNTEAFF. CDR3 DNA: TGTGCCAGCAGCTTATTGGCAGGGGGAAACACTGAAGCTTTCTTT. Complete variable domain (other parts from reference TRBV7-2 and TRBJ1-1): GAGVSQSPSNKVTEKGKDVELRCDPISGHTALYWYRQSLGQGLEFLIYFQGNSAPDKSGLPSDRFSAERTGGSVSTLTIQRTQQEDSAVYLCASSLLAGGNTEAFFGQGTRLTVV.

The rearrangement joins TRBV2 to TRBJ1-1, with 7 bases fitting TRBD1. Trimming cost V 4 bases and J 0 bases; bases outside gene matches: 2. The CDR3 has 14 residues. CDR1 and CDR2 (germline): SNHLY, FYNNEI. CDR3 sequence: CASSADRVNTEAFF. Written as DNA, the CDR3 is TGTGCCAGCAGTGCCGACAGGGTGAACACTGAAGCTTTCTTT.

There are many counts of this clone. The chain links TRBV27 to TRBJ1-6; 11 bases are a match to TRBD1. This CDR3 has 18 residues. Trimming cost V 6 bases and J 5 bases; bases outside gene matches: 12. CDR1 is MNHEY and CDR2 is SMNVEV in the germline V gene (reference sequence). The CDR3 DNA sequence: TGTGCCAGCAGGTCCGGGACAGGGGGGGAGAGTAATAATTCACCCCTCCACTTT. Its protein product is CASRSGTGGESNNSPLHF.

This chain joins TRBV6-1 and TRBJ1-2; maybe TRBD1 (6 bases). Germline CDR1 is MNHNS and CDR2 is SASEGT. This CDR3 is 15 amino acids long. With 2 bases removed from V and 5 bases from J, the gap between germline ends came to 15 bases. The CDR3 DNA sequence: TGTGCCAGCAGTGAACAGGACAGCCCCCCTTATGGCTACACCTTC. It codes for CASSEQDSPPYGYTF.

J is TRBJ2-1 and V is TRBV11-2, with 15 bases matching TRBD2. The CDR3 covers 17 residues. J gave up 2 bases and V 1 base, and 0 bases lay outside the gene matches. The germline CDR1 and CDR2 sequences are SGHAT and FQNNGV. CDR3 sequence: CASSLGTSGRAYNEQFF. Written as DNA, the CDR3 is TGTGCCAGCAGCTTAGGGACTAGCGGGAGGGCCTACAATGAGCAGTTCTTC.

A single count supports this clone. V usage is TRBV20-1 and J usage is TRBJ2-1; D is unresolved. The CDR3 is 11 residues long. In germline, CDR1 is DFQATT, CDR2 SNEGSKA (reference sequence). V lost 6 bases, J lost 6 bases, and 9 bases lay in between. The CDR3 loop is CSASNFNEQFF. The DNA for the CDR3 is TGCAGTGCCTCTAACTTCAATGAGCAGTTCTTC.

This chain joins TRBV6-1 and TRBJ1-4; 8 nucleotides agree with TRBD1. Looked up from germline, CDR1 is MNHNS and CDR2 is SASEGT. J lost 4 bases, V lost 3 bases, and 1 base had no gene match. This CDR3 spans 14 amino acids. CDR3 in DNA: TGTGCCAGCAGTGACGGACAGGGTAATGAAAAACTGTTTTTT. It translates to CASSDGQGNEKLFF.

J is TRBJ1-1 and V is TRBV5-6; D is uncertain. Between the trimmed V and J ends, which lost 6 bases and 3 bases, there was a span of 15 bases. There are 14 residues in the CDR3. Germline CDR1 is SGHDT and CDR2 is YYEEEE. The CDR3 DNA follows: TGTGCCAGCACCCGAGCCCTGGGCGACACTGAAGCTTTCTTT. Translating gives CASTRALGDTEAFF.

This clone was picked up one time. The sample carries other DNA sequences with the same CDR3. This rearrangement joins TRBV20-1 to TRBJ2-5; D ambiguous. The length of the CDR3 is 11 residues. Per germline, CDR1 DFQATT and CDR2 SNEGSKA (reference sequence). V lost 3 bases and J 6 bases, leaving 8 bases between the germline ends. In nucleotides, the CDR3 is TGCAGTGCTAGCCCGAGTCAGACCCAGTACTTC. Protein: CSASPSQTQYF.

The chain recombines TRBV30 with TRBJ2-3, with D tentatively TRBD2 (6 bases). Germline V CDR1 and CDR2: GTSNPN, SVGIG (reference sequence). The CDR3 totals 17 residues. Trimming shortened V by 0 bases and J by 6 bases, and 22 bases separated the two germline ends. The CDR3 sequence: CAWSVRIGTHIGDTQYF. CDR3 nucleotides: TGTGCCTGGAGTGTACGTATCGGGACTCATATCGGGGATACGCAGTATTTT.

This clone was picked up one time. V gene TRBV6-5 combines with J gene TRBJ2-3; possibly TRBD2 for D (6 bases). The V gene lost 4 bases and the J gene lost 0 bases, with 11 bases spanning the gap. The CDR3 runs to 15 residues. Germline V gene data show CDR1 as MNHEY and CDR2 as SVGAGI. This CDR3 is CASSWDSKSTDTQYF. The CDR3 DNA is TGTGCCAGCAGTTGGGACTCCAAGAGCACAGATACGCAGTATTTT.

V and J are TRBV19 and TRBJ1-2; 9 nucleotides align to TRBD1. Per germline, CDR1 LNHDA and CDR2 SQIVND (reference sequence). J was trimmed by 7 bases and V by 9 bases; bases with no gene match: 12. The CDR3 has 14 residues. The CDR3 loop is CARVGQGRGSGYTF. CDR3 nucleotides: TGTGCCAGGGTTGGACAGGGGAGGGGGTCTGGCTACACCTTC.

The chain links TRBV30 to TRBJ2-3, with TRBD2 identical over 7 bases. Trimming removed 7 bases from V and 0 bases from J; junction bases left unmatched: 10. This CDR3 spans 15 amino acids. Germline CDR1 is GTSNPN and CDR2 is SVGIG (reference sequence). CDR3 DNA: TGTGCCTTCCAGCCGGGACTAATAAGCACAGATACGCAGTATTTT. Protein sequence: CAFQPGLISTDTQYF.

This clone was seen a single time. The chain uses TRBV2 and TRBJ2-7; D may be TRBD1 (5 bases). V was cut by 3 bases and J by 7 bases, with 13 bases left in between. The CDR3 runs to 13 residues. Germline loops: CDR1 SNHLY, CDR2 FYNNEI. This chain's CDR3 is CASSDRGLGEQYF. The CDR3 bases are TGTGCCAGCAGTGATAGGGGCCTAGGGGAGCAGTACTTC.

The V call is TRBV2, the J call TRBJ2-7; 8 bases line up with TRBD1. This CDR3 is 14 amino acids long. V was clipped by 5 bases and J by 0 bases; unmatched bases: 3. The germline CDR1 and CDR2 sequences are SNHLY and FYNNEI. This CDR3 reads CASSRQGSSYEQYF. DNA of the CDR3: TGTGCCAGCAGTAGACAGGGGAGCTCCTACGAGCAGTACTTC.

About this clone: The sample holds other DNA sequences that translate to the same CDR3. The chain links TRBV18 to TRBJ2-3; no firm D call. CDR1 and CDR2 from the germline V gene are KGHSH and LQKENI. Trimming left V 0 bases short and J 1 base short, with 2 bases between. This CDR3 has 13 residues. Here the CDR3 reads CASSPPGTDTQYF. DNA of the CDR3: TGTGCCAGCTCACCACCCGGCACAGATACGCAGTATTTT. Together with reference TRBV18 and TRBJ2-3, the CDR3 gives the full variable domain: NAGVMQNPRHLVRRRGQEARLRCSPMKGHSHVYWYRQLPEEGLKFMVYLQKENIIDESGMPKERFSAEFPKEGPSILRIQQVVRGDSAAYFCASSPPGTDTQYFGPGTRLTVL.